The present entry profiles one T cell receptor (beta chain) with its context. 13 Jbeta primers and 60 Vbeta primers were used for the PCR. Generated by immunoSEQ multiplex PCR, the TCRdb table keeps only in-frame clones and is missing some. The sample yields under 200,000 clones, 55% to 70% seen once. These data belong to a study of cytomegalovirus exposure and HLA in healthy donors. The TCR sequence derives from a woman aged 40 to 50 in good health and CMV-seropositive. Sequenced input: PBMCs.

CDR3 loop: CASSGQGSTEKLFF. CDR3 coding DNA: TGTGCCAGCAGTGGACAGGGGTCAACTGAAAAACTGTTTTTT. This chain uses TRBV2 with TRBJ1-4; 8 positions match TRBD1. The germline V gene has CDR1 SNHLY and CDR2 FYNNEI. V trimming: 4 bases; J trimming: 7 bases; junction bases outside the gene matches: 5. CDR3 length equals 14 residues.